The rows below give T cell receptor beta chains drawn from one sample of a study of blood T cell repertoires in COVID-19. Assay used: immunoSEQ multiplex PCR; TCRdb lists only in-frame clones, some missing. The data show 310,000 or so clones, around 89% seen once. Material: peripheral blood. The receptors were gathered from a man aged 18 to 35 who had recovered from COVID-19. Each CDR3 is given with its conserved first and last residue. D genes are given only for firm matches. Clone size appears in some rows only: once, few, many, or a class for an expanded clone.

.	TRBD1	TRBV20-1	TRBJ1-1	TGCAGTGCTAACAGGGGGTCAGAAGCTTTCTTT	CSANRGSEAFF
once	.	TRBV12-3/TRBV12-4	TRBJ2-3	TGTGCCAGCAGTAAGGGGGCAGATACGCAGTATTTT	CASSKGADTQYF
.	.	TRBV3-1/TRBV3-2	TRBJ2-3	TGTGCCAGCAGCCAAGACCGATACAGGGCGGATACGCAGTATTTT	CASSQDRYRADTQYF
once	TRBD1	TRBV25-1	TRBJ1-2	TGTGCCAGCAGTCACGCAGGGGGCGAATCGGATGGCTACACCTTC	CASSHAGGESDGYTF
.	TRBD1	TRBV11-2	TRBJ1-1	TGTGCCAGCAGCCAGAGACAGGGGCAGAACACTGAAGCTTTCTTT	CASSQRQGQNTEAFF
.	TRBD1	TRBV18	TRBJ1-1	TGTGCCAGCTCACCGATCGACAGGGGACGAGAAGCTTTCTTT	CASSPIDRGREAFF
.	.	TRBV29-1	TRBJ2-7	TGCAGCGTTCGTGGCATCGACTACGAGCAGTACTTC	CSVRGIDYEQYF
.	TRBD2	TRBV4-1	TRBJ2-2	TGCGCCAGCAGCCAAGTGGGGCTAGCGGGAGTTGGCACCGGGGAGCTGTTTTTT	CASSQVGLAGVGTGELFF
.	.	TRBV7-9	TRBJ1-6	TGTGCCAGCAGCTTAGCCGGTCGCTTCGATAATTCACCCCTCCACTTT	CASSLAGRFDNSPLHF
.	.	TRBV29-1	TRBJ1-5	TGCAGCGTGGCAGAAAATAGCAATCAGCCCCAGCATTTT	CSVAENSNQPQHF
.	.	TRBV7-2	TRBJ2-6	TGTGCCAGCAGCTTAGCGCTTCATAGCTCTGGGGCCAACGTCCTGACTTTC	CASSLALHSSGANVLTF